The 17 T cell receptor beta chains listed next were all sequenced from one sample in a study of monozygotic twins with inflammatory bowel disease. With the 5' RACE reads reprocessed, TCRdb shows one record per CDR3 protein and no DNA. This sample carries a few hundred thousand distinct CDR3 sequences, with approximately 1.6% going to the ten biggest clones. The sample was blood. The source is a human donor with ulcerative colitis or Crohn's disease, or a healthy co-twin of an affected twin (not recorded which).

The chain joins TRBV20-1 to TRBJ2-3; without DNA, the TCRdb call of TRBD2 cannot be checked. Germline CDR1 is DFQATT and CDR2 is SNEGSKA (reference sequence). The CDR3 is made up of 16 amino acids. CDR3 region: CSAWALRDSGTDTQYF.

V is TRBV7-2 and J is TRBJ2-7. In germline, CDR1 is SGHTA, CDR2 FQGNSA. This CDR3 has 12 amino acids. The CDR3 protein is CASSFSRGEQYF.

The V and J genes are TRBV5-1 and TRBJ2-6; TCRdb returns TRBD1, unconfirmable since there is no DNA. The germline gives CDR1 SGHRS, CDR2 YFSETQ. This CDR3 spans 17 amino acids. The CDR3 loop is CASSSGTGLSGANVLTF.

The chain uses TRBV14 and TRBJ1-2; the TRBD1 assignment by TCRdb is unverifiable without DNA. This CDR3 is built from 12 residues. CDR1 SGHDN and CDR2 FVKESK come from the germline V gene. CDR3 residues: CASDRNNYGYTF.

The chain employs TRBV7-6 and TRBJ2-1; TCRdb reports TRBD2, a call that lacks DNA to check it against. The CDR3 consists of 16 residues. From germline, CDR1 is SGHVS and CDR2 FNYEAQ. The CDR3 here is CASSLARAGPYNEQFF.

The chain employs TRBV4-2 and TRBJ1-3. The V gene's germline CDR1 is LGHNA and CDR2 YNFKEQ. The CDR3 runs 17 residues. This chain's CDR3 is CASSQAASPSSGNTIYF.

The chain uses TRBV3-1 and TRBJ2-4; as DNA is missing, the TRBD1 call by TCRdb cannot be tested. Germline CDR1 reads LGHDT; CDR2 reads YNNKEL (reference sequence). The CDR3 sequence is 14 residues long. The CDR3 here is CASSQTEGRGIQYF. Filled out from reference TRBV3-1 and TRBJ2-4, the complete variable domain reads DTAVSQTPKYLVTQMGNDKSIKCEQNLGHDTMYWYKQDSKKFLKIMFSYNNKELIINETVPNRFSPKSPDKAHLNLHINSLELGDSAVYFCASSQTEGRGIQYFGAGTRLSVL.

CDR3 sequence reads: CASSLAPWGGNTGELFF. The chain employs TRBV5-1 and TRBJ2-2; TCRdb designates TRBD2, a call that cannot be tested without DNA. The CDR3 loop spans 17 amino acids. Germline loops: CDR1 SGHRS, CDR2 YFSETQ.

The rearrangement joins TRBV9 to TRBJ2-7; TCRdb designates TRBD1, a call that cannot be tested without DNA. This CDR3 is built from 14 residues. Germline V gene sequence: CDR1 SGDLS, CDR2 YYNGEE. CDR3 protein: CASSVGTGTYEQYF.

This chain connects TRBV29-1 to TRBJ2-7; without DNA, the TCRdb call of TRBD1 cannot be checked. Germline V gene lookup returns CDR1 SQVTM and CDR2 ANQGSEA. CDR3 length: 13 residues. The CDR3 spells CSVQTGAWGEQYF.

The rearrangement joins TRBV6-1 to TRBJ1-6; TCRdb's assignment of TRBD1 cannot be checked, as there is no DNA. Per germline, CDR1 MNHNS and CDR2 SASEGT. This CDR3 region has 15 residues. CDR3 sequence: CASGGGSSYNSPLHF.

The V and J genes are TRBV6-2 or TRBV6-3 and TRBJ1-6; checking the TCRdb D call of TRBD1 is not possible without DNA. Germline V gene data show CDR1 as MNHEY and CDR2 as SVGEGT. This CDR3 has 16 residues. The CDR3 protein is CASSSHATGRNSPLHF.

The chain combines TRBV9 with TRBJ1-2; TCRdb picks TRBD1, but there is no DNA to check that call. Germline CDR1 and CDR2: SGDLS and YYNGEE. This CDR3 is 16 amino acids long. CDR3 sequence: CASSPRTGRSNYGYTF. Using reference TRBV9 and TRBJ1-2 for the parts outside the CDR3, the full variable domain is DSGVTQTPKHLITATGQRVTLRCSPRSGDLSVYWYQQSLDQGLQFLIQYYNGEERAKGNILERFSAQQFPDLHSELNLSSLELGDSALYFCASSPRTGRSNYGYTFGSGTRLTVV.

CDR3 sequence: CASSRDSPAREQFF. The rearrangement links TRBV6-1 to TRBJ2-1; TCRdb lists TRBD1, though no DNA is available to test this call. Germline CDR1 reads MNHNS; CDR2 reads SASEGT. CDR3 length equals 14 residues.

The rearrangement joins TRBV6-1 to TRBJ1-5; lacking DNA, the TRBD1 call made by TCRdb goes unchecked. The CDR3 sequence is 15 residues long. Germline CDR1 is MNHNS and CDR2 is SASEGT. CDR3: CASSLRDRRDQPQHF.

The V gene is TRBV29-1, the J gene TRBJ2-1; the D gene TCRdb calls, TRBD1, cannot be checked with no DNA. The germline gives CDR1 SQVTM, CDR2 ANQGSEA. This CDR3 has 14 residues. CDR3 sequence reads: CSVGRAGDYNEQFF.

CDR3 protein: CASRSLRAEYNSPLHF. The V and J genes are TRBV7-9 and TRBJ1-6. Germline values: CDR1 SEHNR, CDR2 FQNEAQ (reference sequence). The CDR3 contains 16 residues.